These 30 T cell receptor beta chains were sequenced from one sample in a study of blood T cell repertoires in COVID-19. Method: immunoSEQ multiplex PCR; TCRdb's copy keeps in-frame clones and lacks some. The repertoire consists of under 65,000 clones, with around nine tenths occurring once and the leading ten covering roughly 6.5%. Sequencing input: peripheral blood. The origin of the receptors is a woman aged 60-70 years with COVID-19, enrolled during active disease.

The J gene is TRBJ1-4, the V gene TRBV7-9, with TRBD1 matching 9 bases. The CDR3 length is 15 residues. CDR1 SEHNR and CDR2 FQNEAQ come from the germline V gene (reference sequence). With V trimmed by 5 bases and J by 2 bases, 3 bases remained unmatched. CDR3 sequence: CASSPGQGTNEKLFF. Here the CDR3 DNA reads TGTGCCAGCAGCCCCGGACAGGGGACTAATGAAAAACTGTTTTTT.

This clone was observed a few times. This chain links TRBV4-1 with TRBJ1-1; no definite D call. V lost 1 base and J 1 base, leaving 13 bases between the germline ends. CDR3 length: 16 residues. CDR1 is MGHRA and CDR2 is YSYEKL in the germline V gene. The CDR3 is CASSQVYRGANTEAFF. CDR3 coding DNA: TGCGCCAGCAGCCAAGTTTATCGGGGTGCGAACACTGAAGCTTTCTTT.

The V gene is TRBV21-1, the J gene TRBJ2-7; the D call of TRBD2 is as the table states it, not checked on the DNA. TRBV21-1 is given as a pseudogene. The CDR3 contains 11 residues. Here the CDR3 reads CASSKRSEQYF. CDR3 nucleotide sequence: TGTGCCAGCAGCAAAAGGAGCGAGCAGTACTTC.

The CDR3, as DNA: TGCGCCAGCAGCCCGGACAGGGGTGGTATCTCCGCCCGAGAGACCCAGTACTTC. Its translation is CASSPDRGGISARETQYF. The chain couples TRBV5-1 to TRBJ2-5, with TRBD1 matching 9 bases. The CDR3 length is 18 residues. The germline V gene encodes CDR1 SGHRS and CDR2 YFSETQ. V was clipped by 4 bases and J by 4 bases; unmatched bases: 17.

This clone was seen a single time. The V gene is TRBV19, the J gene TRBJ2-7; 10 bases fit TRBD1. This CDR3 has 15 residues. The V gene's germline CDR1 is LNHDA and CDR2 SQIVND (reference sequence). J gave up 5 bases and V 7 bases, and 11 bases lay outside the gene matches. This CDR3 reads CASNNAGQGNNEQYF. In DNA form, the CDR3 reads TGTGCCAGTAATAATGCGGGACAGGGGAACAACGAGCAGTACTTC.

The rearrangement uses TRBV28 and TRBJ2-1, with 9 bases lining up with TRBD2. The CDR3 spans 17 residues. V lost 3 bases, J lost 4 bases, and 10 bases stayed unmatched. From germline, CDR1 is MDHEN and CDR2 SYDVKM. CDR3 sequence: CASSFEAGGPTYNEQFF. In nucleotides, the CDR3 is TGTGCCAGCAGTTTTGAGGCGGGAGGGCCGACTTACAATGAGCAGTTCTTC. Full variable domain (remainder filled in from reference TRBV28 and TRBJ2-1): DVKVTQSSRYLVKRTGEKVFLECVQDMDHENMFWYRQDPGLGLRLIYFSYDVKMKEKGDIPEGYSVSREKKERFSLILESASTNQTSMYLCASSFEAGGPTYNEQFFGPGTRLTVL.

The genes are TRBV6-5 and TRBJ2-7; D not certain. The CDR3 length is 15 residues. V was trimmed by 6 bases and J by 2 bases, leaving 17 bases between them. Germline assignment: CDR1 MNHEY and CDR2 SVGAGI. The CDR3 sequence: CASSAYSIPTYEQYF. As DNA, the CDR3 is TGTGCCAGCAGCGCTTACTCAATTCCAACCTACGAGCAGTACTTC.

This chain links TRBV13 with TRBJ1-4; 7 bases match TRBD1. Germline values: CDR1 PRHDT, CDR2 FYEKMQ (reference sequence). The trim removed 5 bases at V and 0 bases at J, leaving 6 bases unmatched. CDR3 size: 16 residues. This chain's CDR3 is CASSARTGATNEKLFF. The CDR3 region has the DNA TGTGCCAGCAGCGCCCGTACAGGGGCAACTAATGAAAAACTGTTTTTT.

This clone showed up just once. V usage is TRBV3-1 (or the pseudogene TRBV3-2) and J usage is TRBJ1-2; no clear D gene. This CDR3 has 12 residues. Looked up from germline, CDR1 is LGHDT and CDR2 is YNNKEL (reference sequence). Trimming removed 0 bases at V and 7 bases at J, with 6 bases between. CDR3 sequence reads: CASSQDFGGYTF. The CDR3 DNA reads as TGTGCCAGCAGCCAAGATTTCGGTGGCTACACCTTC.

V usage is TRBV7-9 and J usage is TRBJ2-5; 7 bases match TRBD1. The CDR3 contains 15 residues. V was clipped by 2 bases and J by 6 bases; unmatched bases: 9. Germline V gene sequence: CDR1 SEHNR, CDR2 FQNEAQ (reference sequence). The CDR3 protein is CASSLNTGAAKTQYF. DNA of the CDR3: TGTGCCAGCAGCTTAAACACAGGGGCGGCGAAGACCCAGTACTTC. The full variable domain, completed using reference TRBV7-9 and TRBJ2-5, is DTGVSQNPRHKITKRGQNVTFRCDPISEHNRLYWYRQTLGQGPEFLTYFQNEAQLEKSRLLSDRFSAERPKGSFSTLEIQRTEQGDSAMYLCASSLNTGAAKTQYFGPGTRLLVL.

Here the CDR3 DNA reads TGCGCCAGCAGCTCGGAACCGACAGGGGTCAACACTGAAGCTTTCTTT. It is translated as CASSSEPTGVNTEAFF. The J gene is TRBJ1-1, the V gene TRBV5-1; 8 bases line up with TRBD1. Unmatched junction bases numbered 9, after V lost 3 bases and J lost 2 bases. There are 16 residues in the CDR3. Germline CDR1 reads SGHRS; CDR2 reads YFSETQ. Full variable domain (outside the CDR3, taken from reference TRBV5-1 and TRBJ1-1): KAGVTQTPRYLIKTRGQQVTLSCSPISGHRSVSWYQQTPGQGLQFLFEYFSETQRNKGNFPGRFSGRQFSNSRSEMNVSTLELGDSALYLCASSSEPTGVNTEAFFGQGTRLTVV.

The chain carries TRBV5-4 and TRBJ2-7; D ambiguous. The CDR3 is 11 residues long. The V gene lost 3 bases and the J gene lost 5 bases, with 6 bases spanning the gap. Germline V CDR1 and CDR2: SGHNT, YYREEE (reference sequence). This chain's CDR3 is CASSSLNEQYF. The CDR3 region has the DNA TGTGCCAGCAGCTCCTTAAACGAGCAGTACTTC. Full variable domain (outside the CDR3, taken from reference TRBV5-4 and TRBJ2-7): ETGVTQSPTHLIKTRGQQVTLRCSSQSGHNTVSWYQQALGQGPQFIFQYYREEENGRGNFPPRFSGLQFPNYSSELNVNALELDDSALYLCASSSLNEQYFGPGTRLTVT.

The chain carries TRBV7-9 and TRBJ2-3; 8 nucleotides align to TRBD1. CDR3 length equals 16 residues. J gave up 6 bases and V 5 bases, and 13 bases lay outside the gene matches. Germline V gives CDR1 SEHNR, CDR2 FQNEAQ (reference sequence). The CDR3 is CASSLTGQGIRDTQYF. The CDR3 bases are TGTGCCAGCAGCCTAACCGGACAGGGTATTAGGGATACGCAGTATTTT.

CDR3 sequence: CASSPRTVNYGYTF. CDR3 DNA sequence: TGTGCCAGCAGCCCCAGGACAGTGAACTATGGCTACACCTTC. J is TRBJ1-2 and V is TRBV5-4; D possibly corresponds to TRBD1 (6 bases). In germline, CDR1 is SGHNT, CDR2 YYREEE (reference sequence). This CDR3 is built from 14 residues. With 4 bases removed from V and 2 bases from J, the gap between germline ends came to 12 bases. Using reference TRBV5-4 and TRBJ1-2 for the parts outside the CDR3, the full variable domain is ETGVTQSPTHLIKTRGQQVTLRCSSQSGHNTVSWYQQALGQGPQFIFQYYREEENGRGNFPPRFSGLQFPNYSSELNVNALELDDSALYLCASSPRTVNYGYTFGSGTRLTVV.

V and J are TRBV6-6 and TRBJ1-3, with D unclear. V shed 6 bases and J shed 2 bases, with 11 bases lying between them. This CDR3 is 14 amino acids long. Per germline, CDR1 MNHNY and CDR2 SVGAGI (reference sequence). CDR3 sequence (DNA): TGTGCCAGCAGCCTCGGTACCGCTGGAAACACCATATATTTT. This codes for CASSLGTAGNTIYF.

Regarding this clone: The junction departs from the called germline gene at one end, perhaps through a read error. The rearrangement uses TRBV6-1 and TRBJ1-5; TRBD1 is a possible D gene (5 bases). This CDR3 has 14 amino acids. Germline V gene data show CDR1 as MNHNS and CDR2 as SASEGT. CDR3 nucleotide sequence: TGTGCCAGCGGTGAAGGGGCTTCAAATCAGCCCCAGCATTTT. This translates into CASGEGASNQPQHF.

The chain carries TRBV12-3 or TRBV12-4 and TRBJ1-5, with no clear D. The ends were cut back, 1 base at V and 3 bases at J, with 4 bases in the middle. This CDR3 region has 13 residues. This CDR3 is CASSLGLNQPQHF. The CDR3 coding sequence is TGTGCCAGCAGTTTAGGTCTCAATCAGCCCCAGCATTTT.

This clone came up a few times. This chain connects TRBV28 to TRBJ1-5; D is perhaps TRBD1 (5 bases). Trimming stripped 6 bases from V and 7 bases from J, with 13 bases between. Per the germline V gene, CDR1 is MDHEN and CDR2 is SYDVKM. This CDR3 comprises 13 residues. The CDR3 protein is CASRGREYQPQHF. CDR3 coding DNA: TGTGCCAGCAGAGGCAGGGAATACCAGCCCCAGCATTTT.

The chain joins TRBV30 to TRBJ2-5; TRBD1 agrees at 9 bases. Trimming removed 3 bases from V and 3 bases from J; junction bases left unmatched: 2. Germline values: CDR1 GTSNPN, CDR2 SVGIG (reference sequence). The CDR3 has 13 amino acids. The chain's CDR3 is CAWRDRGEETQYF. As DNA, the CDR3 is TGTGCCTGGAGGGACAGGGGCGAAGAGACCCAGTACTTC.

The J gene is TRBJ2-1, the V gene TRBV6-5; D is unresolved. The germline V gene encodes CDR1 MNHEY and CDR2 SVGAGI. This CDR3 spans 15 amino acids. Trimming took 6 bases from V and 12 from J, leaving 24 bases between them. CDR3 sequence: CASSKARSGAGGQFF. The CDR3 region has the DNA TGTGCCAGCAGCAAGGCCCGTTCCGGAGCCGGTGGGCAGTTCTTC.

This chain uses TRBV28 with TRBJ2-3, with D possibly being TRBD1 (6 bases). The CDR3 runs to 16 residues. Deletions cut 3 bases from V and 3 bases from J, with 16 bases between. Per the germline V gene, CDR1 is MDHEN and CDR2 is SYDVKM. As DNA, the CDR3 is TGTGCCAGCAGTTTTACAGGGAATATTGGTACAGATACGCAGTATTTT. This sequence encodes CASSFTGNIGTDTQYF.

The chain employs TRBV6-5 and TRBJ1-5; D is possibly TRBD1 (6 bases). Germline CDR1 reads MNHEY; CDR2 reads SVGAGI. The CDR3 extends over 13 amino acids. V was cut by 5 bases and J by 4 bases, with 9 bases left in between. The CDR3 nucleotides are TGTGCCAGCAGTCGGACAGTAAATCAGCCCCAGCATTTT. Translated: CASSRTVNQPQHF.

The rearrangement links TRBV5-4 to TRBJ1-5; 9 nucleotides align to TRBD1. There are 15 residues in the CDR3. The V gene's germline CDR1 is SGHNT and CDR2 YYREEE (reference sequence). The V gene end was trimmed by 4 bases and the J gene end by 3 bases; junction bases not matched to a gene: 5. The CDR3 DNA reads TGTGCCAGCAGCCCGGGACAGGGTCCCAATCAGCCCCAGCATTTT. This codes for CASSPGQGPNQPQHF.

The count of this clone is one. The chain carries TRBV28 and TRBJ2-7; TRBD1 matches 8 bases. V was clipped by 3 bases and J by 3 bases; unmatched bases: 4. CDR3 length: 14 amino acids. CDR1 is MDHEN, CDR2 SYDVKM, per germline. The DNA for the CDR3 is TGTGCCAGCAGTTTGGACAGGGTCGTCTACGAGCAGTACTTC. Translating gives CASSLDRVVYEQYF.

This clone was seen a single time. The chain combines TRBV11-2 with TRBJ1-1; no clear D. V lost 1 base to trimming and J lost 7 bases, with 4 bases between them. This CDR3 has 11 residues. CDR1 and CDR2 (germline): SGHAT, FQNNGV. DNA of the CDR3: TGTGCCAGCAGCTTAGCTTATGAAGCTTTCTTT. Protein sequence: CASSLAYEAFF.

The V gene is TRBV11-2, the J gene TRBJ1-6; 7 bases fit TRBD1. Germline V gene sequence: CDR1 SGHAT, CDR2 FQNNGV. The V and J ends lost 5 bases and 9 bases, in that order; junction bases with no gene match: 10. The CDR3 sequence is 15 residues long. As DNA, the CDR3 is TGTGCCAGCAGCAAGCGGACAGGCTTGGTTTCACCCCTCCACTTT. As protein: CASSKRTGLVSPLHF. The full variable domain, with the rest looked up from reference TRBV11-2 and TRBJ1-6, is EAGVAQSPRYKIIEKRQSVAFWCNPISGHATLYWYQQILGQGPKLLIQFQNNGVVDDSQLPKDRFSAERLKGVDSTLKIQPAKLEDSAVYLCASSKRTGLVSPLHFGNGTRLTVT.

The chain uses TRBV19 and TRBJ2-2; TRBD1 aligns across 8 bases. CDR1 LNHDA and CDR2 SQIVND come from the germline V gene (reference sequence). The CDR3 extends over 17 amino acids. V shed 4 bases and J 1 base; nucleotides not matched to a gene: 8. The CDR3 DNA is TGTGCCAGTAGTAGACAAACAGGGGGATTGAACACCGGGGAGCTGTTTTTT. This codes for CASSRQTGGLNTGELFF.

The J gene is TRBJ2-1, the V gene TRBV19; D perhaps matches TRBD2 (6 bases). The CDR3 covers 17 residues. The ends were cut back, 0 bases at V and 3 bases at J, with 15 bases in the middle. CDR1 is LNHDA and CDR2 is SQIVND in the germline V gene (reference sequence). The CDR3 here is CASSIDPRRALYNEQFF. The CDR3 coding sequence is TGTGCCAGTAGTATAGATCCCCGGAGGGCCCTCTACAATGAGCAGTTCTTC.

This clone was seen repeatedly, ten times or more. V is TRBV19 and J is TRBJ2-1, with 10 bases that match TRBD2. The CDR3 runs to 13 residues. Trimming took 8 bases from V and 5 from J; bases not matched to a gene: 3. Germline assignment: CDR1 LNHDA and CDR2 SQIVND (reference sequence). CDR3 residues: CASGLAEHNEQFF. The CDR3 DNA follows: TGTGCCAGTGGACTAGCGGAGCACAATGAGCAGTTCTTC.

The rearrangement links TRBV5-1 to TRBJ2-6; perhaps TRBD1 as D (6 bases). This CDR3 has 19 residues. Germline V CDR1 and CDR2: SGHRS, YFSETQ. Trimming shortened V by 5 bases and J by 0 bases, and 21 bases separated the two germline ends. The CDR3 is CASRRKADRDHSGANVLTF. The CDR3 DNA follows: TGCGCCAGCAGGCGGAAGGCGGACAGAGATCACTCTGGGGCCAACGTCCTGACTTTC.